What follows are 15 T cell receptor beta chains derived from one specimen sequenced in a study of blood T cell repertoires in COVID-19. Generated by immunoSEQ multiplex PCR, the TCRdb table keeps only in-frame clones and is missing some. The sample carries about 310,000 clones, roughly 91% recorded once. The sequenced sample was peripheral blood. The receptors here all came from a man aged 45-65 years with active or convalescent COVID-19.

Only one count was recorded for this clone. This chain links TRBV19 with TRBJ1-5, with 10 bases fitting TRBD1. Germline trimming cut 7 bases from V and 2 bases from J; bases unmatched to any gene: 8. CDR1 and CDR2 (germline): LNHDA, SQIVND (reference sequence). The CDR3 totals 16 residues. CDR3 coding DNA: TGTGCCAGTACCGGACAGGGGGGCTCTCGCAATCAGCCCCAGCATTTT. It is translated as CASTGQGGSRNQPQHF.

The V and J genes are TRBV27 and TRBJ1-1, with TRBD1 as a possible D gene (5 bases). Germline V CDR1 and CDR2: MNHEY, SMNVEV (reference sequence). The CDR3 consists of 13 residues. The ends were cut back, 5 bases at V and 3 bases at J, with 10 bases in the middle. CDR3: CASSTRGYTEAFF. CDR3 sequence (DNA): TGTGCCAGCAGTACTCGGGGGTACACTGAAGCTTTCTTT.

V usage is TRBV30 and J usage is TRBJ2-3, with 10 bases identical to TRBD1. Germline CDR1 and CDR2: GTSNPN and SVGIG (reference sequence). After removal of 5 bases from V and 4 bases from J, the junction contained 6 bases not matched to a gene. The CDR3 is made up of 14 amino acids. The CDR3 DNA follows: TGTGCCTGGTCCCCGGGACAGGGGTCAGATACGCAGTATTTT. It codes for CAWSPGQGSDTQYF.

This chain uses TRBV11-3 with TRBJ1-1; D not resolved. Germline loops: CDR1 SGHNT, CDR2 YENEEA. CDR3 size: 13 residues. Trimming stripped 5 bases from V and 4 bases from J, with 11 bases between. The CDR3 sequence: CASSLNSGTEAFF. The CDR3 coding sequence is TGTGCCAGCAGCCTTAACAGCGGCACTGAAGCTTTCTTT.

The chain combines TRBV28 with TRBJ2-2; TRBD1 agrees at 7 bases. CDR3 length equals 16 residues. In germline, CDR1 is MDHEN, CDR2 SYDVKM. V was clipped by 5 bases and J by 3 bases; unmatched bases: 9. In DNA, the CDR3 is TGTGCCAGCAGTGAACTCTTGGACAGGTACACCGGGGAGCTGTTTTTT. It yields the protein CASSELLDRYTGELFF.

The V call is TRBV7-9, the J call TRBJ1-2; the D gene is possibly TRBD1 (6 bases). Trimming left V 1 base short and J 2 bases short, with 14 bases between. CDR1 and CDR2 from the germline V gene are SEHNR and FQNEAQ (reference sequence). The CDR3 runs to 16 residues. The CDR3 nucleotides are TGTGCCAGCAGCTTAGGGGGCAGGGGTAAGAACTATGGCTACACCTTC. The encoded protein is CASSLGGRGKNYGYTF. Drawing the rest from reference TRBV7-9 and TRBJ1-2, the complete variable domain is DTGVSQNPRHKITKRGQNVTFRCDPISEHNRLYWYRQTLGQGPEFLTYFQNEAQLEKSRLLSDRFSAERPKGSFSTLEIQRTEQGDSAMYLCASSLGGRGKNYGYTFGSGTRLTVV.

V and J are TRBV3-1 (or the pseudogene TRBV3-2) and TRBJ1-4, with TRBD1 matching 7 bases. Germline V gene lookup returns CDR1 LGHDT and CDR2 YNNKEL (reference sequence). CDR3 length equals 16 residues. With V trimmed by 1 base and J by 3 bases, 5 bases remained unmatched. CDR3 residues: CASSQVRGQSNEKLFF. CDR3 nucleotides: TGTGCCAGCAGCCAAGTTAGGGGACAGTCTAATGAAAAACTGTTTTTT.

This chain connects TRBV6-2 or TRBV6-3 to TRBJ2-3; 8 bases are a match to TRBD2. Germline V gene sequence: CDR1 MNHEY, CDR2 SVGEGT. The CDR3 extends over 15 amino acids. V was pared by 4 bases and J by 2 bases, with 5 bases of the junction left unmatched. DNA for the CDR3: TGTGCCAGCAGTTTCGGGGGGGTTTCCACAGATACGCAGTATTTT. Its protein is CASSFGGVSTDTQYF.

The chain combines TRBV5-1 with TRBJ2-5; D possibly corresponds to TRBD2 (5 bases). Germline V gene sequence: CDR1 SGHRS, CDR2 YFSETQ. Trimming shortened V by 1 base and J by 2 bases, and 15 bases separated the two germline ends. The CDR3 consists of 16 residues. The CDR3 bases are TGCGCCAGCAGCTTGTCGGGGTTCGCTGAACAAGAGACCCAGTACTTC. It translates to CASSLSGFAEQETQYF.

V is TRBV5-1 and J is TRBJ2-5, with TRBD2 as a possible D gene (6 bases). CDR3 length equals 14 residues. Germline CDR1 SGHRS, CDR2 YFSETQ. V lost 4 bases, J lost 5 bases, and 15 bases lay in between. Here the CDR3 reads CASSPRVGGETQYF. Written as DNA, the CDR3 is TGCGCCAGCAGCCCCAGGGTTGGAGGGGAGACCCAGTACTTC.

The chain combines TRBV6-5 with TRBJ2-1, with 8 bases lining up with TRBD2. This CDR3 has 13 residues. The germline gives CDR1 MNHEY, CDR2 SVGAGI. Unmatched junction bases numbered 8, after V lost 6 bases and J lost 10 bases. This CDR3 is CASRPSGRREQFF. The CDR3 DNA reads as TGTGCCAGCAGACCGAGCGGGAGAAGAGAGCAGTTCTTC.

The V call is TRBV3-1 (or the pseudogene TRBV3-2), the J call TRBJ2-7; D may be TRBD2 (6 bases). Trimming cost V 1 base and J 0 bases, with 13 bases left between them. The CDR3 is 16 residues long. Per the germline V gene, CDR1 is LGHDT and CDR2 is YNNKEL (reference sequence). The chain's CDR3 is CASSQGRGALSYEQYF. Here the CDR3 DNA reads TGTGCCAGCAGCCAAGGGCGGGGAGCTCTCTCCTACGAGCAGTACTTC.

The V gene is TRBV19, the J gene TRBJ2-3, with 8 bases identical to TRBD2. Germline CDR1 LNHDA, CDR2 SQIVND (reference sequence). The CDR3 extends over 15 amino acids. The ends lost 7 bases at V and 4 bases at J; junction bases unmatched: 10. CDR3 sequence: CASNSGTRGPDTQYF. In DNA form, the CDR3 reads TGTGCCAGTAATTCCGGGACTAGAGGACCAGATACGCAGTATTTT.

The chain joins TRBV27 to TRBJ1-6, with 7 bases aligning to TRBD1. The CDR3 spans 16 residues. The V gene's germline CDR1 is MNHEY and CDR2 SMNVEV (reference sequence). V lost 5 bases to trimming and J lost 5 bases; unmatched junction nucleotides: 9. The CDR3 is CASSPYRDRNNSPLHF. As DNA, the CDR3 is TGTGCCAGCAGTCCGTACCGGGACAGAAATAATTCACCCCTCCACTTT.

The chain combines TRBV4-2 with TRBJ2-5, with no clear D. Germline lookup yields CDR1 LGHNA and CDR2 YNFKEQ. The CDR3 sequence is 15 residues long. The ends were cut back, 0 bases at V and 1 base at J, with 9 bases in the middle. The CDR3 DNA follows: TGTGCCAGCAGCCAAGATATGGGCAGCCAAGAGACCCAGTACTTC. Protein: CASSQDMGSQETQYF.